This T cell receptor beta chain was sequenced during a study of brain T cells in children with intractable seizures. The ends were cut back, 3 bases at V and 7 bases at J, with 10 bases in the middle. CDR1 is MDHEN, CDR2 SYDVKM, per germline. The CDR3 has 13 amino acids. This clone was seen just once. Only in-frame clones appear in the TCRdb table, and some are missing; sequencing was by immunoSEQ multiplex PCR. The table shows about 340,000 clones, with about 93% occurring only once. Sample time point: blood from clinic visit 5 months post-surgery; TSC patient then seizure free. The V and J genes are TRBV28 and TRBJ1-5; D not certain. The TCR was taken from a boy younger than two with tuberous sclerosis and intractable seizures. Sequences were derived from peripheral blood, sampled roughly 5 months after surgery. The CDR3 bases are TGTGCCAGCAGTTTCCTGTTGGGGCAGCCCCAGCATTTT. Residues: CASSFLLGQPQHF. Complete variable domain (other parts from reference TRBV28 and TRBJ1-5): DVKVTQSSRYLVKRTGEKVFLECVQDMDHENMFWYRQDPGLGLRLIYFSYDVKMKEKGDIPEGYSVSREKKERFSLILESASTNQTSMYLCASSFLLGQPQHFGDGTRLSIL.